These 28 T cell receptor beta chains were all obtained from the same sample, sequenced in a study of Ad26.COV2.S vaccination and SARS-CoV-2 variants. Libraries were prepared by immunoSEQ multiplex PCR; TCRdb keeps only in-frame clonotypes and omits some of them. This table holds about 420,000 clones, around nine tenths found once. Treatment of the sample: roughly 20 received Ad26.COV2.S at low or high dose, single or two shots; 5 received placebo; per-sample allocation not given. Day 63 after the first vaccine or placebo injection was the time point for sampling. This specimen was peripheral blood, taken in a trial of Ad26.COV2.S vaccine versus placebo. These receptors came from a person aged 18-60 years who received the Ad26.COV2.S COVID-19 vaccine or a placebo.

The chain is built from TRBV9 and TRBJ2-3; TRBD2 agrees at 11 bases. Germline V gene data show CDR1 as SGDLS and CDR2 as YYNGEE. V lost 3 bases and J lost 6; bases outside the gene matches: 3. The CDR3 consists of 14 residues. CDR3 protein: CASSGSGGADTQYF. The CDR3, as DNA: TGTGCCAGCAGCGGTAGCGGGGGGGCGGATACGCAGTATTTT.

This chain uses TRBV6-2 or TRBV6-3 with TRBJ2-5; D is perhaps TRBD1 (5 bases). V was pared by 1 base and J by 2 bases, with 8 bases between. The V gene's germline CDR1 is MNHEY and CDR2 SVGEGT. The CDR3 length is 14 residues. In DNA form, the CDR3 reads TGTGCCAGCAGTTACTTGACAGTTCAAGAGACCCAGTACTTC. Translating it yields CASSYLTVQETQYF.

CDR3 sequence (DNA): TGCGCCAGCAGCTTGATAGTAGGAGCCGAAGAGACCCAGTACTTC. Protein sequence: CASSLIVGAEETQYF. The chain recombines TRBV5-1 with TRBJ2-5; D is unresolved. The V and J ends lost 1 base and 3 bases respectively, with 13 bases between them. Germline assignment: CDR1 SGHRS and CDR2 YFSETQ. The CDR3 has 15 residues.

The chain has TRBV6-5 and TRBJ2-7; D is ambiguous. The CDR3 sequence is 10 residues long. CDR1 is MNHEY, CDR2 SVGAGI, per germline. Trimming left V 6 bases short and J 3 bases short, with 3 bases between. The CDR3 DNA sequence: TGTGCCAGCAGCCTCTACGAGCAGTACTTC. Its protein is CASSLYEQYF.

The CDR3 DNA is TGTGCCAGCAGCTTAAGCGGGGGGACCTACGAGCAGTACTTC. This encodes CASSLSGGTYEQYF. The gene calls are TRBV7-2 and TRBJ2-7; 9 nucleotides align to TRBD2. Germline CDR1 reads SGHTA; CDR2 reads FQGNSA. V lost 2 bases, J lost 2 bases, and 1 base stayed unmatched. The CDR3 is made up of 14 amino acids.

This clone was seen a single time. The V gene is TRBV28, the J gene TRBJ2-7; TRBD2 matches 9 bases. V was clipped by 5 bases and J by 2 bases; unmatched bases: 10. This CDR3 is built from 16 residues. Germline assignment: CDR1 MDHEN and CDR2 SYDVKM. In nucleotides, the CDR3 is TGTGCCAGCAGTGGCATTAGCGGGGGTACGCCCTACGAGCAGTACTTC. This gives the protein CASSGISGGTPYEQYF.

The rearrangement joins TRBV19 to TRBJ2-2; possible D gene TRBD2, 6 bases. The V end was cut by 9 bases, the J end by 0 bases, with 17 bases between. CDR3 size: 16 residues. Germline CDR1 LNHDA, CDR2 SQIVND (reference sequence). In DNA, the CDR3 is TGTGCCAGCAAGGGGCGGGGACCTTCGAACACCGGGGAGCTGTTTTTT. Translated, it gives CASKGRGPSNTGELFF.

The J gene is TRBJ2-1, the V gene TRBV7-2; D not resolved. The CDR3 is 14 amino acids. Germline values: CDR1 SGHTA, CDR2 FQGNSA. V lost 5 bases and J 3 bases, leaving 11 bases between the germline ends. CDR3 DNA: TGTGCCAGCAGCCCCGAGGCAGGCTACAATGAGCAGTTCTTC. It encodes CASSPEAGYNEQFF.

The chain joins TRBV21-1 to TRBJ1-4; TRBD1, the D gene given by the table, was not confirmed from the DNA. TRBV21-1 is shown as a pseudogene. CDR3 size: 18 residues. CDR3 DNA sequence: TGTGCCAGCAGCAAAGAAGTATTCAGATTTTCAACTAATGAAAAACTGTTTTTT. Translation gives CASSKEVFRFSTNEKLFF.

V and J are TRBV7-6 and TRBJ2-3; D not resolved. V shed 5 bases and J shed 7 bases, with 7 bases lying between them. This CDR3 comprises 11 residues. The V gene's germline CDR1 is SGHVS and CDR2 FNYEAQ. DNA of the CDR3: TGTGCCAGCAGCCAACACAATACGCAGTATTTT. Encoded protein: CASSQHNTQYF. Drawing the rest from reference TRBV7-6 and TRBJ2-3, the complete variable domain is GAGVSQSPRYKVTKRGQDVALRCDPISGHVSLYWYRQALGQGPEFLTYFNYEAQQDKSGLPNDRFSAERPEGSISTLTIQRTEQRDSAMYRCASSQHNTQYFGPGTRLTVL.

The V call is TRBV7-2, the J call TRBJ1-4; perhaps TRBD1 as D (6 bases). The V and J ends lost 1 base and 6 bases respectively, with 12 bases between them. The germline V gene has CDR1 SGHTA and CDR2 FQGNSA. The CDR3 runs to 15 residues. CDR3 protein: CASSLGLGGHEKLFF. For the CDR3, the DNA is TGTGCCAGCAGCTTAGGGCTGGGGGGCCATGAAAAACTGTTTTTT.

This chain links TRBV2 with TRBJ2-5; TRBD1 is a possible D gene (6 bases). V dropped 4 bases and J dropped 4 bases, with 16 bases sitting between them. The germline V gene encodes CDR1 SNHLY and CDR2 FYNNEI. The CDR3 has 15 residues. The CDR3 nucleotides are TGTGCCAGCAGTGGTAGCGTTCTAGGGGGAGAGACCCAGTACTTC. It specifies CASSGSVLGGETQYF. The whole variable domain, filled in from reference TRBV2 and TRBJ2-5, reads EPEVTQTPSHQVTQMGQEVILRCVPISNHLYFYWYRQILGQKVEFLVSFYNNEISEKSEIFDDQFSVERPDGSNFTLKIRSTKLEDSAMYFCASSGSVLGGETQYFGPGTRLLVL.

Written as DNA, the CDR3 is TGTGCCAGCAGTGGGGAGCTAGCGGGGGGGCCAGAGACCCAGTACTTC. This codes for CASSGELAGGPETQYF. V and J are TRBV2 and TRBJ2-5; TRBD2 matches 12 bases. This CDR3 has 16 amino acids. V was pared by 4 bases and J by 4 bases, with 7 bases of the junction left unmatched. Germline V gene sequence: CDR1 SNHLY, CDR2 FYNNEI.

V is TRBV4-3 and J is TRBJ1-5; D gene unclear. V lost 0 bases and J 3 bases, leaving 12 bases between the germline ends. This CDR3 comprises 16 residues. Germline V lookup: CDR1 LGHNA, CDR2 YSLEER. The CDR3 nucleotides read TGCGCCAGCAGCCAAGATCGGGCAGGTTTCAATCAGCCCCAGCATTTT. Amino acids: CASSQDRAGFNQPQHF.

V and J are TRBV11-2 and TRBJ1-6; D possibly corresponds to TRBD1 (5 bases). V lost 3 bases, J lost 9 bases, and 18 bases lay in between. Germline V CDR1 and CDR2: SGHAT, FQNNGV. This CDR3 contains 16 residues. The CDR3 protein is CASSFGRGRASSPLHF. DNA of the CDR3: TGTGCCAGCAGCTTCGGGAGGGGCCGGGCGAGTTCACCCCTCCACTTT. The whole variable domain, filled in from reference TRBV11-2 and TRBJ1-6, reads EAGVAQSPRYKIIEKRQSVAFWCNPISGHATLYWYQQILGQGPKLLIQFQNNGVVDDSQLPKDRFSAERLKGVDSTLKIQPAKLEDSAVYLCASSFGRGRASSPLHFGNGTRLTVT.

V is TRBV21-1 and J is TRBJ2-7. TRBV21-1 counts as a pseudogene. The CDR3 runs to 15 residues. The CDR3 sequence is CASSKDALPCYEQYF. CDR3 sequence (DNA): TGTGCCAGCAGCAAAGACGCCTTGCCTTGTTACGAGCAGTACTTC.

The chain uses TRBV7-2 and TRBJ1-6; 9 bases align to TRBD1. The germline gives CDR1 SGHTA, CDR2 FQGNSA. The length of the CDR3 is 15 residues. The J segment lost 9 bases and the V segment lost 5 bases, leaving 8 bases of the junction unmatched. CDR3 in DNA: TGTGCCAGCAGCCCAGGACAGGGGACGGTTTCACCCCTCCACTTT. Its translation is CASSPGQGTVSPLHF.

The chain combines TRBV7-2 with TRBJ1-6; D call uncertain. The CDR3 has 14 amino acids. The germline V and J ends were trimmed by 3 bases and 7 bases, with 10 bases remaining between them. CDR1 SGHTA and CDR2 FQGNSA come from the germline V gene. The CDR3 sequence is CASSLNPQNSPLHF. As DNA, the CDR3 is TGTGCCAGCAGCTTGAACCCCCAGAATTCACCCCTCCACTTT.

The rearrangement joins TRBV7-2 to TRBJ2-3; D possibly corresponds to TRBD2 (7 bases). Trimming removed 0 bases at V and 2 bases at J, with 15 bases between. The germline V gene has CDR1 SGHTA and CDR2 FQGNSA. The CDR3 sequence is 17 residues long. The CDR3 reads CASSLAVRGAITDTQYF. CDR3 in DNA: TGTGCCAGCAGCTTAGCGGTTCGGGGGGCGATCACAGATACGCAGTATTTT. Full variable domain (missing parts from reference TRBV7-2 and TRBJ2-3): GAGVSQSPSNKVTEKGKDVELRCDPISGHTALYWYRQSLGQGLEFLIYFQGNSAPDKSGLPSDRFSAERTGGSVSTLTIQRTQQEDSAVYLCASSLAVRGAITDTQYFGPGTRLTVL.

The V call is TRBV6-5, the J call TRBJ1-2, with D perhaps matching TRBD1 (5 bases). Per germline, CDR1 MNHEY and CDR2 SVGAGI. Trimming shortened V by 0 bases and J by 1 base, and 6 bases separated the two germline ends. The CDR3 is 14 amino acids. CDR3 sequence: CASSYSDSNYGYTF. The DNA of the CDR3 is TGTGCCAGCAGTTACTCAGACAGTAACTATGGCTACACCTTC.

The J gene is TRBJ2-1, the V gene TRBV24-1; 8 nucleotides align to TRBD1. V was clipped by 1 base and J by 8 bases; unmatched bases: 15. The CDR3 is made up of 18 amino acids. Germline CDR1 reads KGHDR; CDR2 reads SFDVKD. This CDR3 reads CATSDFPRTGWGGDEQFF. DNA for the CDR3: TGTGCCACCAGTGATTTCCCCCGGACAGGGTGGGGAGGTGATGAGCAGTTCTTC.

The chain carries TRBV18 and TRBJ1-2; 9 bases match TRBD1. The CDR3 has 16 residues. Trimming took 1 base from V and 7 from J; bases not matched to a gene: 10. Germline V gives CDR1 KGHSH, CDR2 LQKENI. The CDR3 DNA reads TGTGCCAGCTCACCACTTCAACAGGGGGCGAAGGGTGGCTACACCTTC. It yields the protein CASSPLQQGAKGGYTF.

The chain employs TRBV15 and TRBJ2-3; TRBD2 matches 13 bases. Germline CDR1 and CDR2: LNHNV and YYDKDF (reference sequence). J lost 1 base, V lost 3 bases, and 1 base had no gene match. There are 16 residues in the CDR3. DNA for the CDR3: TGTGCCACCAGCAGCGGACTAGCGGGGGGCACAGATACGCAGTATTTT. It specifies CATSSGLAGGTDTQYF.

The chain uses TRBV6-5 and TRBJ1-1, with a tentative D call TRBD1 (6 bases). Looked up from germline, CDR1 is MNHEY and CDR2 is SVGAGI. V lost 4 bases, J lost 0 bases, and 15 bases lay in between. This CDR3 spans 16 amino acids. CDR3 nucleotide sequence: TGTGCCAGCAGTTGGCAGGGGTCGATCATGAACACTGAAGCTTTCTTT. The encoded protein is CASSWQGSIMNTEAFF.

As regards this clone: Other DNA sequences of this sample code for an identical CDR3. This chain links TRBV5-1 with TRBJ2-7, with 10 bases aligning to TRBD1. With 0 bases clipped from V and 6 bases from J, the junction kept 3 bases outside the gene matches. CDR1 SGHRS and CDR2 YFSETQ come from the germline V gene. The CDR3 runs 14 residues. CDR3 residues: CASSLGDRGGEQYF. The CDR3 DNA sequence: TGCGCCAGCAGCTTGGGGGACAGGGGAGGCGAGCAGTACTTC.

The CDR3: CASNTPGQGYIQYF. The CDR3, as DNA: TGCGCCAGCAACACCCCGGGACAGGGCTACATTCAGTACTTC. This chain connects TRBV23-1 to TRBJ2-4; TRBD1 matches 9 bases. TRBV23-1 is marked as an open reading frame, function uncertain. Trimming cost V 7 bases and J 8 bases; bases outside gene matches: 9. CDR3 size: 14 residues.

The V gene is TRBV7-2, the J gene TRBJ2-5; 13 bases are a match to TRBD2. CDR3 length equals 17 residues. Germline CDR1 SGHTA, CDR2 FQGNSA. J lost 5 bases, V lost 5 bases, and 11 bases had no gene match. CDR3 sequence reads: CASSPRLAGGGGETQYF. The CDR3 nucleotides are TGTGCCAGCAGCCCTCGACTAGCGGGGGGAGGAGGCGAGACCCAGTACTTC.

With respect to this clone: Other nucleotide sequences from this sample produce the same CDR3. The chain couples TRBV5-1 to TRBJ2-2; D not certain. The V end was cut by 0 bases, the J end by 5 bases, with 5 bases between. Germline CDR1 is SGHRS and CDR2 is YFSETQ. The CDR3 is 13 amino acids. The CDR3 here is CASSLALTGELFF. The CDR3 nucleotides read TGCGCCAGCAGCTTGGCCCTGACCGGGGAGCTGTTTTTT.